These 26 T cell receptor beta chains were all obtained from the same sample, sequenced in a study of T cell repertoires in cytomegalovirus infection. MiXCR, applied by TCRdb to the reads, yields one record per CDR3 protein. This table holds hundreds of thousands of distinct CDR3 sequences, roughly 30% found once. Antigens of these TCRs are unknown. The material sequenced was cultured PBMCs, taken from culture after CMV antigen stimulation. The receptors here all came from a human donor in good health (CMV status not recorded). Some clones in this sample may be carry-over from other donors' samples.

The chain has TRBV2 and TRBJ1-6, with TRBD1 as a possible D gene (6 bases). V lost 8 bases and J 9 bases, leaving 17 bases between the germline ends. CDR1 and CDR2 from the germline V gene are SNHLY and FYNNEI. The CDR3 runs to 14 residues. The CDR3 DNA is TGTGCCAGCGGGATCGGAGGGGGAGGTTCACCCCTCCACTTT. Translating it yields CASGIGGGGSPLHF. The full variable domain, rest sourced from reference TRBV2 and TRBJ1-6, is EPEVTQTPSHQVTQMGQEVILRCVPISNHLYFYWYRQILGQKVEFLVSFYNNEISEKSEIFDDQFSVERPDGSNFTLKIRSTKLEDSAMYFCASGIGGGGSPLHFGNGTRLTVT.

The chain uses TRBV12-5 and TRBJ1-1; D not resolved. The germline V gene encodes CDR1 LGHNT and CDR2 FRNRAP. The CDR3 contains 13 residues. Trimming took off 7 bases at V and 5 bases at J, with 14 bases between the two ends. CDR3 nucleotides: TGTGCTAGTGCCTCCCTCTCGGGGACTGAAGCTTTCTTT. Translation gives CASASLSGTEAFF.

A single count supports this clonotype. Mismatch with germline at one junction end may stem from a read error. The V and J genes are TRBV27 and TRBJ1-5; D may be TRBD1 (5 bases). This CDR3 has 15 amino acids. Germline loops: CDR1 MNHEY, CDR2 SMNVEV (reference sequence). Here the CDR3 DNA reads TGTGCCAGCAGTCCCGGAGGGGCGGTGAGTCAGCCCCACCATTTT. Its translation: CASSPGGAVSQPHHF.

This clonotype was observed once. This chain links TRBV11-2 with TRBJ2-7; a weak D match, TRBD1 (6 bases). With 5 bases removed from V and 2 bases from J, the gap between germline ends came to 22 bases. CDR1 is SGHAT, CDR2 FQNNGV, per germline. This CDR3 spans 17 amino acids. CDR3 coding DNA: TGTGCCAGCAGCCCACTATACGTTCGGACAGCCGCCTACGAGCAGTACTTC. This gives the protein CASSPLYVRTAAYEQYF.

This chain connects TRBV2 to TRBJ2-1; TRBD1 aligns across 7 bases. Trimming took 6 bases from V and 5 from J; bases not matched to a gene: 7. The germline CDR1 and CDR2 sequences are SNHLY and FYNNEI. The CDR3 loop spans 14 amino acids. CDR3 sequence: CASSRDRADNEQFF. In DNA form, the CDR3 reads TGTGCCAGCAGCCGCGACAGGGCCGACAATGAGCAGTTCTTC.

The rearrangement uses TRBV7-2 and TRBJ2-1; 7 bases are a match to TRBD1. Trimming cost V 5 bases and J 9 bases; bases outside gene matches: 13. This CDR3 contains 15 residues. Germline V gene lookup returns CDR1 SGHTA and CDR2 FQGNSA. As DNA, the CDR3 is TGTGCCAGCAGCGCCCGGGACAGCCTTTACTTTGAGCAGTTCTTC. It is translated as CASSARDSLYFEQFF.

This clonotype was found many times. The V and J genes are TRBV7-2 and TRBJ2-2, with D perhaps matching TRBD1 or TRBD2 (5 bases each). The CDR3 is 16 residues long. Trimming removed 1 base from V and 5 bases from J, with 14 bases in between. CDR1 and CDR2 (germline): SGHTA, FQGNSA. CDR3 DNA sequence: TGTGCCAGCAGCTTAGGAGGGGCGAAGACGACCGGGGAGCTGTTTTTT. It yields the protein CASSLGGAKTTGELFF.

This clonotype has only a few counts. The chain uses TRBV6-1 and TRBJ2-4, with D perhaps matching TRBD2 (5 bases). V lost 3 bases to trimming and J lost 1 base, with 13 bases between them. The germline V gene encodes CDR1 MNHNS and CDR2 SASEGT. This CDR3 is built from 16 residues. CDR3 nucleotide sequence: TGTGCCAGCAGTGACGAGGGTGGAGTGGCCAAAAACATTCAGTACTTC. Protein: CASSDEGGVAKNIQYF.

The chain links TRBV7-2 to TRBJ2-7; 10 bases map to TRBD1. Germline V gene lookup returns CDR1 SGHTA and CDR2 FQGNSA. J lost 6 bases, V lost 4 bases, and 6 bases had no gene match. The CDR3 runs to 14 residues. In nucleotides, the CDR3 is TGTGCCAGCAGCTCAGACAGGGGGCAGGTCGAGCAGTACTTC. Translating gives CASSSDRGQVEQYF.

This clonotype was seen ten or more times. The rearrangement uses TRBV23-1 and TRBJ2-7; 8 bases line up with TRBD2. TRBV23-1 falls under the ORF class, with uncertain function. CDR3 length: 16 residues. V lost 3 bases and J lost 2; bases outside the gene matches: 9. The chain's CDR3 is CASSHAGGGATYEQYF. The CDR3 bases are TGCGCCAGCAGTCACGCCGGGGGGGGGGCGACCTACGAGCAGTACTTC.

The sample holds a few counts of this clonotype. The CDR3 region is CASRLQGSGYGYTF. The CDR3 DNA sequence: TGTGCCAGCAGACTGCAAGGGTCTGGCTATGGCTACACCTTC. This sequence joins TRBV7-9 and TRBJ1-2; D remains unclear. The CDR3 has 14 residues. The V gene's germline CDR1 is SEHNR and CDR2 FQNEAQ (reference sequence). Trimming removed 6 bases at V and 4 bases at J, with 15 bases between. The variable domain in full, completed from reference TRBV7-9 and TRBJ1-2, reads DTGVSQNPRHKITKRGQNVTFRCDPISEHNRLYWYRQTLGQGPEFLTYFQNEAQLEKSRLLSDRFSAERPKGSFSTLEIQRTEQGDSAMYLCASRLQGSGYGYTFGSGTRLTVV.

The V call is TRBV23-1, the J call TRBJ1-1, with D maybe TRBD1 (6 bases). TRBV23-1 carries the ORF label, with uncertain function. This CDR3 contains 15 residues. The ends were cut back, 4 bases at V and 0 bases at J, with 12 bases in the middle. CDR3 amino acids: CASSRPGHLNTEAFF. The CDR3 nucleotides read TGCGCCAGCAGTCGACCGGGACACTTGAACACTGAAGCTTTCTTT.

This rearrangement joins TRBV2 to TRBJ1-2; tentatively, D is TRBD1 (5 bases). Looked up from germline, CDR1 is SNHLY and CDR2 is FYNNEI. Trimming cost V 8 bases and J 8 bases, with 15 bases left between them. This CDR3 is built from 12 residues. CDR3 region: CASGTLWFGYTF. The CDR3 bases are TGTGCCAGCGGGACGCTATGGTTCGGCTACACCTTC.

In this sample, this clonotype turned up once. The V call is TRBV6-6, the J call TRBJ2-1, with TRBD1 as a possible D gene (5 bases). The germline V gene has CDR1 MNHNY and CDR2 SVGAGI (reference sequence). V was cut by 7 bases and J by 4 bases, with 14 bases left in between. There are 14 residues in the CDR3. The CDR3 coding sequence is TGTGCCAGCAACCGGACAAGACCTTACAATGAGCAGTTCTTC. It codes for CASNRTRPYNEQFF.

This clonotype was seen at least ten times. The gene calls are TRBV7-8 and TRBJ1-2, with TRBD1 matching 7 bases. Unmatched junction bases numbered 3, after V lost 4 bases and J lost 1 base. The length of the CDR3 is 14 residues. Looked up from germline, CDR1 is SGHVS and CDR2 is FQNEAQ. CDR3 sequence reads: CASSYRDSNYGYTF. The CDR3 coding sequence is TGTGCCAGCAGCTACCGGGACAGTAACTATGGCTACACCTTC.

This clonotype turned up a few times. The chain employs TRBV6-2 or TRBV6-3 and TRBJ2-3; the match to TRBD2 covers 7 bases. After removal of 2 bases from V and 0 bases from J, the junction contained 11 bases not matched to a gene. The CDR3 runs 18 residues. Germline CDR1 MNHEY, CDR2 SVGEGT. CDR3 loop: CASSYKFEGGRSTDTQYF. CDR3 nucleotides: TGTGCCAGCAGTTACAAGTTCGAAGGCGGGAGAAGCACAGATACGCAGTATTTT.

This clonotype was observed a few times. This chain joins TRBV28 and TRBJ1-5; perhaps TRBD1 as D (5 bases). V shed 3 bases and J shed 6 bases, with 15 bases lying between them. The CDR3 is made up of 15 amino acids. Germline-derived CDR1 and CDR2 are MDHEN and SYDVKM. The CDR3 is CASSFHQGLGQPQHF. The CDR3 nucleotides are TGTGCCAGCAGTTTTCACCAGGGCTTAGGTCAGCCCCAGCATTTT.

In DNA form, the CDR3 reads TGTGCCAGCAGCTTGGTTTTTAGTGAAAAACTGTTTTTT. It specifies CASSLVFSEKLFF. J is TRBJ1-4 and V is TRBV5-5; no clear D. This CDR3 spans 13 amino acids. Germline CDR1 is SGHKS and CDR2 is YYEKEE (reference sequence). The V gene lost 0 bases and the J gene lost 7 bases, with 7 bases spanning the gap.

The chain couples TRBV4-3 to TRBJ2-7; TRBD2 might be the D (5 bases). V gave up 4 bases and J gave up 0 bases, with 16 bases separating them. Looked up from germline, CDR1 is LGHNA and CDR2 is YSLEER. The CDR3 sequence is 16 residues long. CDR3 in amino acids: CASSPGARAASYEQYF. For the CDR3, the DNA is TGCGCCAGCAGCCCAGGAGCGAGGGCGGCCTCCTACGAGCAGTACTTC.

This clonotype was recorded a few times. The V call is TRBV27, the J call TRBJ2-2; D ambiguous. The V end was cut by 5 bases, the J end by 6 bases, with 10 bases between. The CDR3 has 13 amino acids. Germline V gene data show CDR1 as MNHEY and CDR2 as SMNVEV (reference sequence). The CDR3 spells CASSPGRSGELFF. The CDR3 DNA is TGTGCCAGCAGTCCCGGAAGGTCCGGGGAGCTGTTTTTT.

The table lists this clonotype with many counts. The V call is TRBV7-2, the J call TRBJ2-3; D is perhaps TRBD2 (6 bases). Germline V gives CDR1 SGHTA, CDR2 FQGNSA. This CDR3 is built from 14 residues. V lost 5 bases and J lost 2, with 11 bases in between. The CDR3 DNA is TGTGCCAGCAGCGTTAGCGGTGTCACAGATACGCAGTATTTT. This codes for CASSVSGVTDTQYF.

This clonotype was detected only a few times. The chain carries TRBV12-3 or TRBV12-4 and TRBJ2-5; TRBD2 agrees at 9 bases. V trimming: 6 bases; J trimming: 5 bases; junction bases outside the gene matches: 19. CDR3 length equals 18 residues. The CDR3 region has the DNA TGTGCCAGCAGCCGACCCTTGGGGGAGCGGGAGGCATATGAGACCCAGTACTTC. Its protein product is CASSRPLGEREAYETQYF.

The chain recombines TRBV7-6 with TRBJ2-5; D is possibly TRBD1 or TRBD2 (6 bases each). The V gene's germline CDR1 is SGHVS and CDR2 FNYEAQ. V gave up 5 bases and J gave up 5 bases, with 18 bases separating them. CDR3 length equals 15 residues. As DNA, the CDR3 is TGTGCCAGCAGCCCGTCCGGGGGCTTGTTGGAGACCCAGTACTTC. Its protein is CASSPSGGLLETQYF.

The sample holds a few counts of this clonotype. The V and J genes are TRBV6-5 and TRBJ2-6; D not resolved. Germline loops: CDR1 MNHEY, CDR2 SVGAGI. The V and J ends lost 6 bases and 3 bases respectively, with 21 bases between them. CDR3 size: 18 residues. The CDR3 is CASRPTSRAQGGANVLTF. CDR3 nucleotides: TGTGCCAGCAGGCCGACTTCCCGGGCCCAAGGTGGGGCCAACGTCCTGACTTTC.

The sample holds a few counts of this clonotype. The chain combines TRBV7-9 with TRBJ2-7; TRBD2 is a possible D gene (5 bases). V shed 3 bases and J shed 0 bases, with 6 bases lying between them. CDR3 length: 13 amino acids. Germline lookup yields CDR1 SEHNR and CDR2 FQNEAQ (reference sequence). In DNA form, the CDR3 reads TGTGCCAGCAGCTTCGGGATCTCCTACGAGCAGTACTTC. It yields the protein CASSFGISYEQYF.

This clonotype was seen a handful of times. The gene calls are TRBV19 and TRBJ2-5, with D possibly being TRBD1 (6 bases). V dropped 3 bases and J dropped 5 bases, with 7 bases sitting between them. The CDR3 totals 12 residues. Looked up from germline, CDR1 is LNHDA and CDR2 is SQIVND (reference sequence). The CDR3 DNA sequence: TGTGCCAGTAGTATCCAGGGGGAGACCCAGTACTTC. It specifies CASSIQGETQYF.